The 26 T cell receptor beta chains reported below all come from one sample, sequenced in a study of blood T cell repertoires in COVID-19. Profiling relied on immunoSEQ multiplex PCR, and the TCRdb table lists in-frame clones only, not all of them. This table has some 290,000 clones, around 87% appearing once. Specimen: peripheral blood. The receptors derive from a man aged 18 to 30 with active or convalescent COVID-19.

This clone turned up a few times. The chain recombines TRBV21-1 with TRBJ1-5; the table names TRBD1, a call not compared with the DNA. TRBV21-1 is labeled a pseudogene. The CDR3 covers 13 residues. CDR3 DNA: TGTGCCAGCAGCAGCAGAATCAGTCAGCCCCAGCATTTT. Its translation is CASSSRISQPQHF.

The chain is built from TRBV5-1 and TRBJ2-3; D not resolved. Trimming left V 0 bases short and J 5 bases short, with 10 bases between. The CDR3 runs 14 residues. The V gene's germline CDR1 is SGHRS and CDR2 YFSETQ. The CDR3 loop reads CASSLARQGDTQYF. In nucleotides, the CDR3 is TGCGCCAGCAGCTTGGCCAGGCAAGGAGATACGCAGTATTTT.

The V gene is TRBV5-5, the J gene TRBJ2-4; a weak D match, TRBD2 (7 bases). The germline CDR1 and CDR2 sequences are SGHKS and YYEKEE (reference sequence). The ends were cut back, 3 bases at V and 8 bases at J, with 15 bases in the middle. This CDR3 comprises 14 residues. CDR3: CASSYSGGTDIQYF. As DNA, the CDR3 is TGTGCCAGCAGCTACTCGGGGGGCACGGACATTCAGTACTTC.

A note on this clone: Relative to the germline gene, one junction end is altered; a read error may explain this. The CDR3 region is CASSNPILSTDTQCF. CDR3 DNA: TGTGCCAGCAGCAATCCCATTCTAAGCACAGATACGCAGTGTTTT. J is TRBJ2-3 and V is TRBV7-8; no clear D gene. This CDR3 contains 15 residues. CDR1 is SGHVS and CDR2 is FQNEAQ in the germline V gene. The full variable domain, in which reference TRBV7-8 and TRBJ2-3 provide the parts outside the CDR3, is GAGVSQSPRYKVAKRGQDVALRCDPISGHVSLFWYQQALGQGPEFLTYFQNEAQLDKSGLPSDRFFAERPEGSVSTLKIQRTQQEDSAVYLCASSNPILSTDTQCFGPGTRLTVL.

This sequence joins TRBV10-3 and TRBJ1-1; 9 bases match TRBD1. Germline-derived CDR1 and CDR2 are ENHRY and SYGVKD. The CDR3 consists of 14 residues. The ends lost 6 bases at V and 5 bases at J; junction bases unmatched: 7. This chain's CDR3 is CAIRLQGAKTEAFF. As DNA, the CDR3 is TGTGCCATCAGACTACAGGGGGCGAAGACTGAAGCTTTCTTT.

The V gene is TRBV7-2, the J gene TRBJ2-3; D possibly corresponds to TRBD2 (7 bases). The germline V gene encodes CDR1 SGHTA and CDR2 FQGNSA. The CDR3 totals 16 residues. V gave up 3 bases and J gave up 5 bases, with 18 bases separating them. The CDR3 bases are TGTGCCAGCAGCTTCGGCGCGGGGGCCCGCGGAGATACGCAGTATTTT. Protein: CASSFGAGARGDTQYF.

This clone appeared once. The chain uses TRBV20-1 and TRBJ2-7, with D possibly being TRBD1 (5 bases). From germline, CDR1 is DFQATT and CDR2 SNEGSKA (reference sequence). There are 13 residues in the CDR3. The germline V and J ends were trimmed by 3 bases and 3 bases, with 12 bases remaining between them. CDR3 amino acids: CSASRGGFYEQYF. For the CDR3, the DNA is TGCAGTGCTAGTAGGGGTGGGTTCTACGAGCAGTACTTC.

This clone was observed a handful of times. This rearrangement joins TRBV7-8 to TRBJ2-1; D might be TRBD2 (5 bases). Germline CDR1 reads SGHVS; CDR2 reads FQNEAQ. The V end was cut by 5 bases, the J end by 2 bases, with 16 bases between. This CDR3 comprises 16 residues. The CDR3 nucleotides are TGTGCCAGCAGCCTCCCCCAGGCTAGCCCCTACAATGAGCAGTTCTTC. Protein product: CASSLPQASPYNEQFF.

The chain combines TRBV7-3 with TRBJ2-5, with TRBD1 matching over 11 bases. The J segment lost 4 bases and the V segment lost 2 bases, leaving 3 bases of the junction unmatched. Germline lookup yields CDR1 SGHTA and CDR2 FQGTGA. The CDR3 covers 15 residues. The CDR3 spells CASSLPGQGGETQYF. CDR3 bases: TGTGCCAGCAGCTTACCGGGACAGGGGGGAGAGACCCAGTACTTC.

The rearrangement links TRBV19 to TRBJ1-4; D not certain. The germline V gene has CDR1 LNHDA and CDR2 SQIVND (reference sequence). V dropped 5 bases and J dropped 6 bases, with 16 bases sitting between them. The CDR3 consists of 15 residues. DNA for the CDR3: TGTGCCAGTAGTCTAAGGTGGGGAGCCCATGAAAAACTGTTTTTT. It specifies CASSLRWGAHEKLFF.

The chain employs TRBV30 and TRBJ1-4; 7 positions agree with TRBD1. In germline, CDR1 is GTSNPN, CDR2 SVGIG (reference sequence). The J segment lost 10 bases and the V segment lost 4 bases, leaving 6 bases of the junction unmatched. This CDR3 contains 12 residues. CDR3 sequence: CAWNRGLVKLFF. The CDR3 DNA is TGTGCCTGGAATAGGGGGCTGGTAAAACTGTTTTTT. Full variable domain (missing parts from reference TRBV30 and TRBJ1-4): SQTIHQWPATLVQPVGSPLSLECTVEGTSNPNLYWYRQAAGRGLQLLFYSVGIGQISSEVPQNLSASRPQDRQFILSSKKLLLSDSGFYLCAWNRGLVKLFFGSGTQLSVL.

This sequence joins TRBV5-1 and TRBJ1-1; 10 bases line up with TRBD1. From germline, CDR1 is SGHRS and CDR2 YFSETQ. V shed 4 bases and J 6 bases; nucleotides not matched to a gene: 6. The CDR3 contains 14 residues. For the CDR3, the DNA is TGCGCCAGCAGCCCGGGACAGGGGAGCGCTGAAGCTTTCTTT. This encodes CASSPGQGSAEAFF.

The chain has TRBV7-2 and TRBJ2-3; D unresolved. The V end lost 2 bases, the J end lost 0 bases, and 9 bases lay between the germline ends. The CDR3 covers 15 residues. Germline values: CDR1 SGHTA, CDR2 FQGNSA. CDR3 DNA: TGTGCCAGCAGCTTATCTGGCTCGAGCACAGATACGCAGTATTTT. Protein: CASSLSGSSTDTQYF. Variable domain in full (rest from reference TRBV7-2 and TRBJ2-3): GAGVSQSPSNKVTEKGKDVELRCDPISGHTALYWYRQSLGQGLEFLIYFQGNSAPDKSGLPSDRFSAERTGGSVSTLTIQRTQQEDSAVYLCASSLSGSSTDTQYFGPGTRLTVL.

The chain joins TRBV6-5 to TRBJ2-7; 9 bases align to TRBD1. This CDR3 spans 15 amino acids. V gave up 8 bases and J gave up 3 bases; unmatched junction bases: 11. The germline V gene has CDR1 MNHEY and CDR2 SVGAGI. CDR3 DNA sequence: TGTGCCAGCCAACGAGCGGGACAGGGCTACTACGAGCAGTACTTC. It encodes CASQRAGQGYYEQYF.

The chain recombines TRBV24-1 with TRBJ2-5; D is perhaps TRBD1 (6 bases). V was cut by 3 bases and J by 3 bases, with 13 bases left in between. The CDR3 totals 15 residues. Germline-derived CDR1 and CDR2 are KGHDR and SFDVKD. CDR3 sequence: CATSDPGTQEETQYF. The CDR3 DNA is TGTGCCACCAGTGATCCCGGGACACAAGAAGAGACCCAGTACTTC.

The rearrangement joins TRBV5-6 to TRBJ1-1, with a possible D match to TRBD1 (6 bases). Germline V gives CDR1 SGHDT, CDR2 YYEEEE. This CDR3 region has 12 residues. Trimming shortened V by 4 bases and J by 9 bases, and 13 bases separated the two germline ends. CDR3 DNA sequence: TGTGCCAGCAGCCCCCTACAGGGTAAAGCTTTCTTT. Amino acid sequence: CASSPLQGKAFF.

V and J are TRBV10-2 and TRBJ2-1; TRBD2 agrees at 9 bases. Germline lookup yields CDR1 WSHSY and CDR2 SAAADI. This CDR3 comprises 16 residues. The J segment lost 2 bases and the V segment lost 3 bases, leaving 5 bases of the junction unmatched. CDR3 region: CASSDPAGGPYNEQFF. CDR3 DNA sequence: TGCGCCAGCAGTGATCCAGCGGGGGGACCCTACAATGAGCAGTTCTTC.

The chain joins TRBV10-3 to TRBJ2-7; D perhaps matches TRBD2 (5 bases). Looked up from germline, CDR1 is ENHRY and CDR2 is SYGVKD. V dropped 4 bases and J dropped 5 bases, with 15 bases sitting between them. CDR3 length equals 14 residues. In nucleotides, the CDR3 is TGTGCCATCAGTGGGCTAGCAAACCCCCACGAGCAGTACTTC. Translated: CAISGLANPHEQYF.

The chain employs TRBV12-2 and TRBJ1-3; the DNA was not used to check the table's D call, TRBD1. TRBV12-2 is assigned pseudogene status. The CDR3 extends over 14 amino acids. CDR3 nucleotides: TGTGCAAGTCGCTTAGTTTACAGGGCCAACACCATATATTTT. Protein: CASRLVYRANTIYF.

This clone was picked up one time. The chain carries TRBV6-5 and TRBJ1-2, with unresolved D. V dropped 8 bases and J dropped 3 bases, with 16 bases sitting between them. Germline V CDR1 and CDR2: MNHEY, SVGAGI. This CDR3 has 14 amino acids. CDR3 coding DNA: TGTGCCAGCCATCCCAGTTCCCGCTACTATGGCTACACCTTC. This gives the protein CASHPSSRYYGYTF.

V gene TRBV5-1 combines with J gene TRBJ2-7; TRBD2 aligns across 15 bases. The CDR3 has 14 amino acids. CDR1 and CDR2 (germline): SGHRS, YFSETQ. V was pared by 4 bases and J by 6 bases, with 2 bases of the junction left unmatched. The CDR3 coding sequence is TGCGCCAGCAGCCTGGGACTAGCGGGGGGCGAGCAGTACTTC. This codes for CASSLGLAGGEQYF.

This chain joins TRBV11-2 and TRBJ1-2; 7 nucleotides align to TRBD1. The germline CDR1 and CDR2 sequences are SGHAT and FQNNGV. The V gene end was trimmed by 5 bases and the J gene end by 4 bases; junction bases not matched to a gene: 4. This CDR3 region has 13 residues. CDR3 DNA: TGTGCCAGCAGCACCCGGGACAGCTATGGCTACACCTTC. As protein: CASSTRDSYGYTF.

The chain joins TRBV4-1 to TRBJ1-5; the D is unclear. CDR3 length: 14 amino acids. The V end lost 4 bases, the J end lost 7 bases, and 14 bases lay between the germline ends. Per the germline V gene, CDR1 is MGHRA and CDR2 is YSYEKL. The CDR3 is CASSPTRSGQPQHF. Here the CDR3 DNA reads TGCGCCAGCAGCCCTACTAGGTCCGGACAGCCCCAGCATTTT.

V and J are TRBV9 and TRBJ1-3; no firm D call. The CDR3 contains 15 residues. Germline V gives CDR1 SGDLS, CDR2 YYNGEE. Trimming cost V 7 bases and J 1 base, with 15 bases left between them. The DNA of the CDR3 is TGTGCCAGCGCTTCTGGGAGTGTTTCTGGAAACACCATATATTTT. Translated, it gives CASASGSVSGNTIYF.

The chain uses TRBV21-1 and TRBJ2-5; whether TRBD1, the table's D call, matches the DNA was not checked. TRBV21-1 is an annotated pseudogene. The length of the CDR3 is 17 residues. The CDR3 reads CASSKDKTGATQETQYF. CDR3 DNA sequence: TGTGCCAGCAGCAAAGATAAGACAGGGGCAACACAAGAGACCCAGTACTTC.

The chain's CDR3 is CASSSGQGAAETQYF. The DNA for the CDR3 is TGTGCCAGCAGCTCTGGACAGGGGGCAGCGGAGACCCAGTACTTC. The chain has TRBV7-2 and TRBJ2-5; the match to TRBD1 covers 11 bases. With 4 bases clipped from V and 5 bases from J, the junction kept 6 bases outside the gene matches. Germline V gene lookup returns CDR1 SGHTA and CDR2 FQGNSA. The CDR3 contains 15 residues.